The present T cell receptor beta chain was sequenced within a study of CD8 T cells in ankylosing spondylitis. Preparation of TCR beta libraries was done by quantitative 5'-RACE with molecular barcodes. Using its own MiXCR run on the 5' RACE reads, TCRdb lists one record per CDR3 protein. The sample consists of under 400,000 distinct CDR3 sequences, approximately 10% of them appearing once. V dropped 2 bases and J dropped 0 bases, with 13 bases sitting between them. CDR1 DFQATT and CDR2 SNEGSKA come from the germline V gene (reference sequence). The CDR3 length is 15 residues. This clonotype occurred many times.

Sequencing was performed on blood, either unsorted or a sorted T cell fraction (not recorded which). This receptor was obtained from a female donor with ankylosing spondylitis or in good health (not recorded which). V gene TRBV20-1 combines with J gene TRBJ1-1; D may be TRBD1 (5 bases). CDR3 nucleotides: TGCAGTGCTAGATCTCGGCGGGGGGTGAACACTGAAGCTTTCTTT. As protein: CSARSRRGVNTEAFF.